The entry below gives a single T cell receptor beta chain sequence along with its context. Which antigen it targets is not known. Base qualities are not provided; no much larger clone lies one nucleotide away. The immunoSEQ Assay, a bias-controlled multiplex PCR, was used to amplify TCRbeta CDR3 regions from genomic DNA. The original pipeline was this. The number of nucleated cells in each sample was estimated from the amplification of reference gene primers within the assay. Sequence reads were collapsed and filtered to measure the absolute abundance of every unique TCRbeta CDR3 rearrangement. For each sample, productive Simpson clonality was calculated as the square root of Simpson's diversity index across productive rearrangements. TCRdb retrieved this table from immuneACCESS and kept in-frame rearrangements only. Not all clones are present; in checked studies, unresolved V genes account for under half, and no reason is known for the remainder. V and J calls and clone size are copied from that table; D and trimming were computed from the DNA. For this sample there are some 150,000 clones; 80% to 85% appear just once. Around 8% of the sample goes to the ten largest clones.

The data derive from a study of blood T cell repertoires in COVID-19 (dated by TCRdb to about 2020). In terms of the full investigation: Samples from collaborators originated in the United States, Italy and Spain and spanned both the acute and convalescent phases of COVID-19. A freely available public database, intended as a resource for researchers studying the immune response to SARS-CoV-2, is where the repertoires were released. Subjects who had been exposed to COVID-19, were actively infected with it, or had recovered from it provided the deeply sampled blood TCRbeta repertoires that made up the dataset. The sample metadata nearly always contained a de-identified subject ID, COVID-19 status, age in years and sex. The material from the prospective study consisted of cDNA or gDNA derived from T cells, B-cell-depleted T cells, or PBMCs. Samples came from the ongoing ImmuneRACE study (first 160 participants) plus 1,254 subjects from 6 global collaborators. HLA class I and class II types, where available, came from metadata supplied by the sample provider rather than from assay-based typing. The paper's findings and limits, for the study overall: How much clinical and demographic metadata was included differed by source and by participant, and the metadata was provided uncurated.

Whole blood was collected in K2EDTA tubes by collaborating institutions according to the institutions' own protocols. Collaborator samples were shipped for TCRbeta analysis as frozen whole blood, isolated PBMCs, or DNA extracted from either sample type. The germline V gene supplies CDR1 SQVTM and CDR2 ANQGSEA. Unmatched junction bases come to 3, with V trimmed by 7 bases and J by 1 base. Including the terminal cysteine and phenylalanine, the CDR3 comprises 12 residues. CDR3 DNA is the only sequence kept; it has 36 bases, read in frame from the first base. The sample comprised peripheral blood. This receptor was obtained from a human donor in a cohort sampled during active COVID-19. The receptor chain draws on TRBV29-1 and TRBJ1-1, and TRBD1 matches 7 of the central bases. This receptor has the CDR3 CSGRQGNTEAFF. In nucleotides, the sequence is TGCAGCGGTAGACAGGGGAACACTGAAGCTTTCTTT.